This TCR beta chain was documented in a study of cytomegalovirus exposure and HLA in healthy donors. Trimming took 2 bases from V and 4 from J; bases not matched to a gene: 7. This CDR3 is 16 amino acids long. The germline V gene encodes CDR1 SGHRS and CDR2 YFSETQ. The PCR used 60 Vbeta and 13 Jbeta primers. Assay used: immunoSEQ multiplex PCR; TCRdb lists only in-frame clones, some missing. The table lists approximately 120,000 clones, 75% of them singletons. Study results and limitations: Researchers counted roughly 160 TCR beta chains as cytomegalovirus-associated. The dataset shows that most TCR sequences were rare, while some public TCRs occurred in many donors.

For this clone: What it binds is not known.

The clonotype originates from a man aged 30-40 years in good health and CMV-seronegative. Sequencing was carried out using PBMCs. The chain couples TRBV5-1 to TRBJ2-3, with 10 nucleotides matching TRBD2. The CDR3 DNA reads as TGCGCCAGCAGCTTCACTAGCGGGAATAGCGCAGATACGCAGTATTTT. Translated: CASSFTSGNSADTQYF.